The 20 T cell receptor beta chains below all came from one sample that was sequenced in a study of blood T cell repertoires in COVID-19. Generated by immunoSEQ multiplex PCR, the TCRdb table keeps only in-frame clones and is missing some. The sample includes roughly 120,000 clones, around four fifths seen only once; the top ten take around 10%. The specimen was peripheral blood. Receptor source: a human donor in a cohort sampled during active COVID-19.

The chain uses TRBV19 and TRBJ2-7; tentatively, D is TRBD2 (6 bases). CDR1 is LNHDA, CDR2 SQIVND, per germline (reference sequence). The V and J ends lost 5 bases and 3 bases respectively, with 11 bases between them. CDR3 length: 13 amino acids. The CDR3, as DNA: TGTGCCAGTAGTCGGGCGGGAAGCTACGAGCAGTACTTC. It yields the protein CASSRAGSYEQYF. Full variable domain (missing parts from reference TRBV19 and TRBJ2-7): DGGITQSPKYLFRKEGQNVTLSCEQNLNHDAMYWYRQDPGQGLRLIYYSQIVNDFQKGDIAEGYSVSREKKESFPLTVTSAQKNPTAFYLCASSRAGSYEQYFGPGTRLTVT.

This sequence joins TRBV9 and TRBJ2-3; D might be TRBD2 (7 bases). Per the germline V gene, CDR1 is SGDLS and CDR2 is YYNGEE. Deletions cut 7 bases from V and 4 bases from J, with 13 bases between. The CDR3 sequence is 13 residues long. The CDR3 DNA is TGTGCCAGCTGCCCGGGGGGCGCAGATACGCAGTATTTT. Protein sequence: CASCPGGADTQYF.

The chain couples TRBV3-1 (or the pseudogene TRBV3-2) to TRBJ2-7, with 11 bases matching TRBD2. The junction had 10 bases not matched to a gene; V was cut back by 0 bases and J by 0 bases. The CDR3 contains 19 residues. CDR1 LGHDT and CDR2 YNNKEL come from the germline V gene (reference sequence). The CDR3 nucleotides are TGTGCCAGCAGCCAAGATGTAACTAGCGGGGGTCGAAGCTCCTACGAGCAGTACTTC. Protein sequence: CASSQDVTSGGRSSYEQYF.

The chain uses TRBV7-2 and TRBJ2-5; 10 nucleotides line up with TRBD2. Trimming at V came to 5 bases and at J to 7 bases, leaving 10 bases not matched to a gene. The CDR3 covers 15 residues. Germline V gene lookup returns CDR1 SGHTA and CDR2 FQGNSA. Here the CDR3 DNA reads TGTGCCAGCAGCCCTCAAGGGGTAGCGGGGGGGACCCAGTACTTC. Its protein is CASSPQGVAGGTQYF.

The rearrangement uses TRBV30 and TRBJ2-7; weak D call: TRBD1 (6 bases). The V gene lost 5 bases and the J gene lost 0 bases, with 14 bases spanning the gap. CDR3 size: 14 residues. Germline V lookup: CDR1 GTSNPN, CDR2 SVGIG (reference sequence). DNA of the CDR3: TGTGCCTGGGCGCCCACAGGGACCTCCTACGAGCAGTACTTC. It encodes CAWAPTGTSYEQYF.

In nucleotides, the CDR3 is TGCGCCAGCAGCCAAGATAGGGGTCAGCCCCAGCATTTT. Translating it yields CASSQDRGQPQHF. The gene calls are TRBV4-3 and TRBJ1-5, with D possibly being TRBD1 (5 bases). CDR1 is LGHNA and CDR2 is YSLEER in the germline V gene. This CDR3 spans 13 amino acids. V was pared by 0 bases and J by 6 bases, with 6 bases between.

The chain couples TRBV6-2 or TRBV6-3 to TRBJ2-3; 7 positions match TRBD1. This CDR3 is 14 amino acids long. The V gene end was trimmed by 6 bases and the J gene end by 7 bases; junction bases not matched to a gene: 10. Germline assignment: CDR1 MNHEY and CDR2 SVGEGT. CDR3 in amino acids: CASSLSDRDNTQYF. CDR3 sequence (DNA): TGTGCCAGCAGCCTCTCCGACAGGGATAATACGCAGTATTTT.

V usage is TRBV3-1 (or the pseudogene TRBV3-2) and J usage is TRBJ2-3; 9 positions agree with TRBD2. The germline CDR1 and CDR2 sequences are LGHDT and YNNKEL (reference sequence). The ends lost 6 bases at V and 2 bases at J; junction bases unmatched: 6. This CDR3 contains 15 residues. The CDR3 here is CASRSLAGYTDTQYF. CDR3 bases: TGTGCCAGCAGAAGTCTAGCGGGGTACACAGATACGCAGTATTTT.

This clone was seen only once. DNA for the CDR3: TGCAGTGCTAGTAAAGGGGAAGCCGGGGAGCTGTTTTTT. It specifies CSASKGEAGELFF. The chain carries TRBV20-1 and TRBJ2-2, with a tentative D call TRBD1 (5 bases). V lost 3 bases, J lost 6 bases, and 11 bases lay in between. CDR1 and CDR2 from the germline V gene are DFQATT and SNEGSKA (reference sequence). The CDR3 is 13 residues long.

This clone was recorded only once. The V and J genes are TRBV5-6 and TRBJ1-2; D perhaps matches TRBD1 (5 bases). There are 15 residues in the CDR3. Per the germline V gene, CDR1 is SGHDT and CDR2 is YYEEEE. V lost 7 bases and J lost 0, with 16 bases in between. The CDR3 nucleotides read TGTGCCAGCTTACATACAGGAGCCACTAACTATGGCTACACCTTC. Protein sequence: CASLHTGATNYGYTF.

The chain employs TRBV10-2 and TRBJ2-1; 10 bases fit TRBD1. CDR1 and CDR2 from the germline V gene are WSHSY and SAAADI. The CDR3 runs to 16 residues. The J segment lost 7 bases and the V segment lost 8 bases, leaving 14 bases of the junction unmatched. The CDR3 region is CASGSRTGGPRNEQFF. DNA for the CDR3: TGCGCCAGCGGATCAAGGACAGGGGGGCCGCGTAATGAGCAGTTCTTC.

This clone has only one observation. V is TRBV5-6 and J is TRBJ2-2; TRBD2 might be the D (5 bases). The CDR3 has 13 residues. Trimming pared 4 bases from V and 1 base from J, leaving 5 bases between. Germline CDR1 is SGHDT and CDR2 is YYEEEE. The CDR3 loop reads CASSGGNTGELFF. As DNA, the CDR3 is TGTGCCAGCAGCGGAGGGAACACCGGGGAGCTGTTTTTT.

The V call is TRBV27, the J call TRBJ2-5, with a possible D match to TRBD2 (6 bases). The CDR3 totals 14 residues. Germline values: CDR1 MNHEY, CDR2 SMNVEV (reference sequence). The V gene lost 1 base and the J gene lost 5 bases, with 11 bases spanning the gap. The CDR3 nucleotides are TGTGCCAGCAGTTTATATAGGGGAGGCGAGACCCAGTACTTC. Its protein product is CASSLYRGGETQYF.

The rearrangement links TRBV19 to TRBJ2-1; TRBD1 matches 7 bases. J lost 3 bases, V lost 3 bases, and 5 bases had no gene match. The CDR3 extends over 15 amino acids. Germline CDR1 and CDR2: LNHDA and SQIVND (reference sequence). In DNA form, the CDR3 reads TGTGCCAGTAGTATCGACAGGGCCGACTACAATGAGCAGTTCTTC. Translation: CASSIDRADYNEQFF.

The V call is TRBV7-2, the J call TRBJ1-3, with TRBD1 identical over 7 bases. The CDR3 has 15 residues. Germline V gene lookup returns CDR1 SGHTA and CDR2 FQGNSA. The J segment lost 7 bases and the V segment lost 6 bases, leaving 12 bases of the junction unmatched. The DNA for the CDR3 is TGTGCCAGCAGACAGGACAGGTCCATAGTTAACACCATATATTTT. Encoded protein: CASRQDRSIVNTIYF.

The genes are TRBV5-1 and TRBJ1-1; TRBD1 is a possible D gene (6 bases). Trimming left V 4 bases short and J 1 base short, with 11 bases between. This CDR3 is built from 14 residues. Germline values: CDR1 SGHRS, CDR2 YFSETQ. CDR3 sequence reads: CASSPGGGNTEAFF. As DNA, the CDR3 is TGCGCCAGCAGCCCGGGGGGCGGGAACACTGAAGCTTTCTTT.

This clone was recorded once. This rearrangement joins TRBV11-2 to TRBJ2-2; 7 positions match TRBD2. V trimming: 4 bases; J trimming: 0 bases; junction bases outside the gene matches: 2. This CDR3 spans 15 amino acids. Germline V gene data show CDR1 as SGHAT and CDR2 as FQNNGV. CDR3 sequence (DNA): TGTGCCAGCAGCTACGGGGGGTCGAACACCGGGGAGCTGTTTTTT. It is translated as CASSYGGSNTGELFF.

The chain has TRBV7-9 and TRBJ2-1, with 8 bases lining up with TRBD1. This CDR3 has 15 residues. The V segment lost 5 bases and the J segment 1 base; nucleotides outside the gene matches: 4. CDR1 and CDR2 from the germline V gene are SEHNR and FQNEAQ (reference sequence). The CDR3 DNA is TGTGCCAGCAGCCGGACAGGGTCTTCCTACAATGAGCAGTTCTTC. This gives the protein CASSRTGSSYNEQFF.

This chain links TRBV7-9 with TRBJ1-4; TRBD1 might be the D (5 bases). V dropped 5 bases and J dropped 7 bases, with 14 bases sitting between them. The CDR3 has 14 residues. Germline CDR1 and CDR2: SEHNR and FQNEAQ (reference sequence). CDR3 in amino acids: CASSPDIVSEKLFF. The CDR3 DNA reads TGTGCCAGCAGCCCGGACATCGTAAGTGAAAAACTGTTTTTT.

This chain joins TRBV10-3 and TRBJ2-6; D not certain. In germline, CDR1 is ENHRY, CDR2 SYGVKD. Trimming took off 11 bases at V and 2 bases at J, with 10 bases between the two ends. This CDR3 has 13 residues. CDR3 amino acids: CASRQTGANVLTF. The CDR3 DNA is TGTGCCTCGAGACAAACTGGGGCCAACGTCCTGACTTTC.